The 18 T cell receptor beta chains reported below all come from one sample, sequenced in a study of identical twins. TCRdb reprocessed the 5' RACE reads with MiXCR, giving one entry per CDR3 protein. The table records 460,000 or so distinct CDR3 sequences, about 14% of them present only once. The data also belong to a second study, concerning yellow fever vaccine responses in identical twins.

The material sequenced was CD4+ T cells sorted from blood. The receptors come from a woman aged 18-30 years in good health.

The V gene is TRBV7-6, the J gene TRBJ2-1, with D perhaps matching TRBD2 (5 bases). The ends were cut back, 2 bases at V and 4 bases at J, with 18 bases in the middle. The CDR3 spans 17 residues. Germline assignment: CDR1 SGHVS and CDR2 FNYEAQ. Here the CDR3 reads CASSLPRLAGVYNEQFF. The CDR3 DNA reads as TGTGCCAGCAGCTTACCCCGACTCGCCGGGGTATACAATGAGCAGTTCTTC.

This clonotype showed up just a few times. The rearrangement uses TRBV5-1 and TRBJ1-1; D unresolved. Trimming left V 4 bases short and J 1 base short, with 11 bases between. The CDR3 is 14 amino acids. Germline V gives CDR1 SGHRS, CDR2 YFSETQ. The CDR3 DNA is TGCGCCAGCAGCCCGGGTCCGGGGAACACTGAAGCTTTCTTT. This translates into CASSPGPGNTEAFF.

This clonotype came up a few times. The rearrangement joins TRBV5-1 to TRBJ2-5; 10 nucleotides agree with TRBD1. Germline lookup yields CDR1 SGHRS and CDR2 YFSETQ. The CDR3 covers 18 residues. Trimming at V came to 3 bases and at J to 1 base, leaving 12 bases not matched to a gene. CDR3 loop: CASSSGQGVGSSQETQYF. For the CDR3, the DNA is TGCGCCAGCAGCTCAGGACAGGGGGTCGGGTCTTCCCAAGAGACCCAGTACTTC.

This clonotype showed up many times. The rearrangement links TRBV5-1 to TRBJ2-7; perhaps TRBD2 as D (6 bases). This CDR3 contains 14 residues. Trimming cost V 0 bases and J 0 bases, with 7 bases left between them. CDR1 and CDR2 (germline): SGHRS, YFSETQ. CDR3 sequence reads: CASSLGRASYEQYF. CDR3 sequence (DNA): TGCGCCAGCAGCTTGGGGAGGGCCTCCTACGAGCAGTACTTC.

The gene calls are TRBV6-2 or TRBV6-3 and TRBJ2-7; 10 bases match TRBD1. V was clipped by 2 bases and J by 4 bases; unmatched bases: 5. CDR1 MNHEY and CDR2 SVGEGT come from the germline V gene. This CDR3 is built from 15 residues. CDR3 residues: CASSYLDRGLYEQYF. The CDR3 region has the DNA TGTGCCAGCAGTTACCTTGACAGGGGGCTATACGAGCAGTACTTC.

This clonotype turned up a few times. V and J are TRBV4-2 and TRBJ2-1, with TRBD1 matching 7 bases. J was trimmed by 12 bases and V by 4 bases; bases with no gene match: 3. Per germline, CDR1 LGHNA and CDR2 YNFKEQ. This CDR3 has 11 amino acids. The CDR3 sequence is CASSLRDRQFF. For the CDR3, the DNA is TGTGCCAGCAGCCTTCGGGACAGGCAGTTCTTC.

A few counts support this clonotype. The V gene is TRBV27, the J gene TRBJ2-3; the D is unclear. CDR3 length: 15 amino acids. CDR1 is MNHEY, CDR2 SMNVEV, per germline (reference sequence). V lost 5 bases to trimming and J lost 0 bases, with 12 bases between them. The CDR3 DNA follows: TGTGCCAGCAGTCATACCGGACGCAGCACAGATACGCAGTATTTT. Translated: CASSHTGRSTDTQYF.

This clonotype appeared a few times. The chain couples TRBV20-1 to TRBJ2-3, with 7 bases identical to TRBD1. Germline V lookup: CDR1 DFQATT, CDR2 SNEGSKA (reference sequence). Trimming removed 5 bases from V and 4 bases from J; junction bases left unmatched: 3. The CDR3 runs to 12 residues. CDR3 in amino acids: CSAVDRADTQYF. CDR3 nucleotide sequence: TGCAGTGCTGTCGACAGGGCAGATACGCAGTATTTT.

This clonotype showed up many times. The V call is TRBV3-1, the J call TRBJ2-2, with no clear D. The ends were cut back, 2 bases at V and 6 bases at J, with 13 bases in the middle. Per germline, CDR1 LGHDT and CDR2 YNNKEL (reference sequence). The CDR3 runs 15 residues. CDR3 in amino acids: CASSQTARRAGELFF. The CDR3 coding sequence is TGTGCCAGCAGCCAAACAGCTAGAAGGGCCGGGGAGCTGTTTTTT.

This clonotype turned up a few times. V gene TRBV5-1 combines with J gene TRBJ2-5; TRBD2 matches at 8 bases. CDR1 is SGHRS, CDR2 YFSETQ, per germline. The trim removed 4 bases at V and 4 bases at J, leaving 9 bases unmatched. The CDR3 is 15 amino acids. CDR3 DNA sequence: TGCGCCAGCAGCCGGATGAGCGGGAGTATAGAGACCCAGTACTTC. Translated, it gives CASSRMSGSIETQYF.

The chain links TRBV7-2 to TRBJ1-5, with 7 bases that match TRBD1. Germline V gives CDR1 SGHTA, CDR2 FQGNSA. The ends lost 5 bases at V and 7 bases at J; junction bases unmatched: 11. The CDR3 totals 15 residues. CDR3 loop: CASSTEGARVQPQHF. CDR3 sequence (DNA): TGTGCCAGCAGCACCGAGGGGGCGCGCGTACAGCCCCAGCATTTT.

The rearrangement links TRBV10-3 to TRBJ2-3; D remains ambiguous. The CDR3 has 15 residues. The V gene's germline CDR1 is ENHRY and CDR2 SYGVKD. Trimming pared 6 bases from V and 2 bases from J, leaving 15 bases between. The CDR3 is CAIRSGSEITDTQYF. CDR3 in DNA: TGTGCCATCAGATCCGGTTCCGAAATCACAGATACGCAGTATTTT.

This clonotype has just a few counts. The chain is built from TRBV3-1 and TRBJ1-2, with no clear D. From germline, CDR1 is LGHDT and CDR2 YNNKEL (reference sequence). V was clipped by 7 bases and J by 3 bases, with 9 bases between them. The CDR3 has 12 residues. For the CDR3, the DNA is TGTGCCAGCAACCGTGGGGACTATGGCTACACCTTC. Translated: CASNRGDYGYTF.

This clonotype has at least ten counts. V usage is TRBV4-2 and J usage is TRBJ2-1, with D maybe TRBD1 (6 bases). The CDR3 has 15 residues. Germline CDR1 and CDR2: LGHNA and YNFKEQ. Trimming took 6 bases from V and 2 from J, leaving 14 bases between them. The CDR3 is CASRTAGVTYNEQFF. The CDR3 bases are TGTGCCAGCAGAACCGCAGGGGTGACCTACAATGAGCAGTTCTTC.

The rearrangement uses TRBV28 and TRBJ1-6; 7 bases fit TRBD1. The trim removed 4 bases at V and 9 bases at J, leaving 9 bases unmatched. The CDR3 has 15 residues. Germline values: CDR1 MDHEN, CDR2 SYDVKM. The DNA of the CDR3 is TGTGCCAGCAGTTGGGTGACAGGGATCGGTTCACCCCTCCACTTT. Translating gives CASSWVTGIGSPLHF.

This rearrangement joins TRBV5-4 to TRBJ2-7, with 7 bases aligning to TRBD2. CDR1 is SGHNT and CDR2 is YYREEE in the germline V gene (reference sequence). The junction had 10 bases not matched to a gene; V was cut back by 1 base and J by 3 bases. The CDR3 runs to 16 residues. The CDR3 nucleotides read TGTGCCAGCAGCTTGTATGGTAGCGGGTTGTACTACGAGCAGTACTTC. Amino acids: CASSLYGSGLYYEQYF.

The rearrangement uses TRBV6-5 and TRBJ2-1; 8 bases line up with TRBD2. The CDR3 is 15 residues long. Trimming took 2 bases from V and 5 from J; bases not matched to a gene: 5. CDR1 is MNHEY and CDR2 is SVGAGI in the germline V gene. The CDR3 reads CASSYLTSVDNEQFF. CDR3 sequence (DNA): TGTGCCAGCAGTTACCTGACTAGCGTAGACAATGAGCAGTTCTTC.

There are many counts of this clonotype. The rearrangement joins TRBV12-3 or TRBV12-4 to TRBJ1-5; D ambiguous. Trimming removed 3 bases at V and 5 bases at J, with 8 bases between. This CDR3 is 13 amino acids long. The DNA for the CDR3 is TGTGCCAGCAGTTTCCCCGGGCATCAGCCCCAGCATTTT. It codes for CASSFPGHQPQHF.